Listed here is a single T cell receptor beta chain. The data were taken from a study of T-cell memory formation after mild COVID-19. One entry per CDR3 protein results from TCRdb running MiXCR on the 5' RACE reads. The data show hundreds of thousands of distinct CDR3 sequences, roughly 25% seen once. This receptor was identified in an adult woman who had mild COVID-19 (a few samples of this study predate the infection). Cell type and time point are not known. Material for sequencing was PBMCs or a T cell subset sorted from them (not recorded which).

The chain's CDR3 is CASSSLSTYNEQFF. The CDR3 nucleotides are TGTGCCAGCAGTTCCCTCAGTACCTACAATGAGCAGTTCTTC. The chain uses TRBV12-3 or TRBV12-4 and TRBJ2-1; D gene unclear. The length of the CDR3 is 14 residues. The V gene lost 4 bases and the J gene lost 2 bases, with 9 bases spanning the gap.